These T cell receptor beta chains were read from a single sample in a study of T cell responses to AZD1222 COVID-19 vaccine. Profiling relied on immunoSEQ multiplex PCR, and the TCRdb table lists in-frame clones only, not all of them. The table shows over 100,000 clones, with about 88% occurring only once. This specimen was peripheral blood, taken on day 0 of AZD1222 vaccination. Receptors were obtained from an adult in good health. CDR3s include the opening cysteine and the closing phenylalanine or tryptophan. A D gene is named only where the DNA matches it firmly. Some rows mark clone size as missing; the rest say once, few, many or name a class of expanded clone.

few,TRBV2,TRBD1,TRBJ2-7,TGTGCCAGCAGCAGGGACAGGGGTTCCTACGAGCAGTACTTC,CASSRDRGSYEQYF
-,TRBV30,-,TRBJ1-6,TGTGCCTGGAGACCTCCTGGACAGCGGAGCTCCTATAATTCACCCCTCCACTTT,CAWRPPGQRSSYNSPLHF
-,TRBV5-1,TRBD2,TRBJ2-1,TGCGCCAGCAGCTTGGTCGGTAGCGGGAGGTACAATGAGCAGTTCTTC,CASSLVGSGRYNEQFF
-,TRBV5-1,-,TRBJ1-1,TGCGCCAGCAGCCCGGACCGGGGCGGGATGAACACTGAAGCTTTCTTT,CASSPDRGGMNTEAFF
-,TRBV6-2/TRBV6-3,-,TRBJ2-7,TGTGCCAGCAGCACCTGGGCGGGGTACTCCTACGAGCAGTACTTC,CASSTWAGYSYEQYF
-,TRBV18,TRBD1,TRBJ1-6,TGTGCCAGCTCACCCCTACAGGGGCAGGGAGATTCACCCCTCCACTTT,CASSPLQGQGDSPLHF
-,TRBV6-9,TRBD1,TRBJ1-1,TGTGCCAGCAGTTATTCGACAGGGGGCGCGAGGGGAGCTTTCTTT,CASSYSTGGARGAFF
once,TRBV7-8,TRBD1,TRBJ2-3,TGTGCCAGCAGCTGGTGGACAGGGTCAGATACGCAGTATTTT,CASSWWTGSDTQYF
-,TRBV30,TRBD1,TRBJ1-5,TGTGCCTGGAGCGCGAACGGACAGGGTACGCAGCCCCAGCATTTT,CAWSANGQGTQPQHF
-,TRBV18,-,TRBJ1-5,TGTGCCAGCTCACCAGCCGTTGATCAGCCCCAGCATTTT,CASSPAVDQPQHF
-,TRBV18,-,TRBJ2-7,TGTGCCAGCTCACCACGAAGTCCGATAGGAACTCCCTACGAGCAGTACTTC,CASSPRSPIGTPYEQYF
-,TRBV5-1,-,TRBJ2-1,TGCGCCAGCAGCTTGGATACGGACGGGCAGTTCTTC,CASSLDTDGQFF
-,TRBV7-8,TRBD2,TRBJ2-5,TGTGCCAGCAGCTTAGCGAGGACTAGCGCGGTACAAGAGACCCAGTACTTC,CASSLARTSAVQETQYF
few,TRBV6-5,-,TRBJ1-3,TGTGCCAGCCGGGGCCCTGGAAACACCATATATTTT,CASRGPGNTIYF
-,TRBV7-9,-,TRBJ1-3,TGTGCCAGCAGCCCCGCGGACTCTGGAAACACCATATATTTT,CASSPADSGNTIYF
-,TRBV18,-,TRBJ1-3,TGTGCCAGCTCACGGACTGGGGGAGCCGGAAACACCATATATTTT,CASSRTGGAGNTIYF
few,TRBV7-3,-,TRBJ2-7,TGTGCCAGCAGTCTAAGGAGGACACCGACGAGCTCCTACGAGCAGTACTTC,CASSLRRTPTSSYEQYF
-,TRBV6-5,-,TRBJ2-3,TGTGCCAGCAGCCCGCCCCTACCAGGCACAGATACGCAGTATTTT,CASSPPLPGTDTQYF
-,TRBV5-1,-,TRBJ2-3,TGCGCCAGCAGTACCCAGAGCACAGATACGCAGTATTTT,CASSTQSTDTQYF
-,TRBV29-1,-,TRBJ1-1,TGCAGCGTTACCGCGAGCTTTGGGACTGAAGCTTTCTTT,CSVTASFGTEAFF
-,TRBV6-5,-,TRBJ1-1,TGTGCCAGCAGCCCCCCGGAAGGGAAGGAGGGAGCTTTCTTT,CASSPPEGKEGAFF
once,TRBV28,-,TRBJ1-6,TGTGCCAGCAGTCCTGACTGGAATTCACCCCTCCACTTT,CASSPDWNSPLHF
-,TRBV7-2,-,TRBJ2-3,TGTGCCAGCAGCTCGGACAGCAGCACAGATACGCAGTATTTT,CASSSDSSTDTQYF
-,TRBV30,-,TRBJ1-6,TGTGCCTGGAGTGCCAAGACAGGCTATAATTCACCCCTCCACTTT,CAWSAKTGYNSPLHF
-,TRBV5-1,-,TRBJ1-6,TGCGCCAGCAGCTTGGGGGGTGACAATTCACCCCTCCACTTT,CASSLGGDNSPLHF
-,TRBV13,-,TRBJ2-7,TGTGCCAGCAGCCCGCCTCGGATACAGGGATCCTACGAGCAGTACTTC,CASSPPRIQGSYEQYF
-,TRBV3-1/TRBV3-2,TRBD2,TRBJ2-2,TGTGCCAGCAGCCACGGGGGGATGAACACCGGGGAGCTGTTTTTT,CASSHGGMNTGELFF
-,TRBV27,TRBD1,TRBJ2-1,TGTGCCAGTGTTCGACAGGGGAAAAATGAGCAGTTCTTC,CASVRQGKNEQFF
-,TRBV6-5,-,TRBJ1-6,TGTGCCAGCAGTTACGGGCTCCGTGGTTCACCCCTCCACTTT,CASSYGLRGSPLHF
-,TRBV29-1,-,TRBJ2-1,TGCAGCGTTGAACCCAAGCGAACGTCAGGGGATGAGCAGTTCTTC,CSVEPKRTSGDEQFF
-,TRBV10-3,-,TRBJ2-6,TGTGCCATCCCGGCAGGGGCCTCCTCTGGGGCCAACGTCCTGACTTTC,CAIPAGASSGANVLTF
-,TRBV19,TRBD1,TRBJ1-5,TGTGCCAGTAGTACAGGGGGCGATATGAGCAATCAGCCCCAGCATTTT,CASSTGGDMSNQPQHF
-,TRBV9,-,TRBJ2-2,TGTGCCAGCAGCGTAGTGGCGATAACCGGGGAGCTGTTTTTT,CASSVVAITGELFF
-,TRBV7-9,TRBD1,TRBJ1-6,TGTGCCAGCAGCTTAGGGGGACAGGGCGATTCACCCCTCCACTTT,CASSLGGQGDSPLHF
few,TRBV6-5,TRBD1,TRBJ1-1,TGTGCCAGCAGCCGACAGGGGATGAACACTGAAGCTTTCTTT,CASSRQGMNTEAFF
once,TRBV5-1,-,TRBJ1-2,TGCGCCAGCAGCAAGGACCTAACTAACTATGGCTACACCTTC,CASSKDLTNYGYTF
-,TRBV5-4,-,TRBJ2-3,TGTGCCAGCAGCTTGGGGGGACCCACAGATACGCAGTATTTT,CASSLGGPTDTQYF
-,TRBV10-3,-,TRBJ2-2,TGTGCCATCAGTGAGGGGGGGACGAACACCGGGGAGCTGTTTTTT,CAISEGGTNTGELFF
-,TRBV7-2,TRBD2,TRBJ2-5,TGTGCCAGCAGACAAGGACTAGCGGGGGAGACCCAGTACTTC,CASRQGLAGETQYF
few,TRBV6-4,TRBD1,TRBJ1-1,TGTGCCAGCAGCCCCTCGACTGGGACAGGAAAAGCTTTCTTT,CASSPSTGTGKAFF
-,TRBV28,-,TRBJ2-7,TGTGCCAGCATAGGGGGCTCCTACGAGCAGTACTTC,CASIGGSYEQYF
-,TRBV18,-,TRBJ1-1,TGTGCCAGCTCACACAGGGAGGGAACTGAAGCTTTCTTT,CASSHREGTEAFF
-,TRBV9,TRBD2,TRBJ2-2,TGTGCCAGCAGCGTAGCTGGGCTAGCGGCGACCGGGGAGCTGTTTTTT,CASSVAGLAATGELFF
few,TRBV6-2/TRBV6-3,-,TRBJ2-3,TGTGCCAGCAGTTTTAGGGCTCAGCGGGATACGCAGTATTTT,CASSFRAQRDTQYF
few,TRBV5-1,-,TRBJ1-5,TGCGCCAGCAGCTTGGTGGGGGAGGGGCAGCCCCAGCATTTT,CASSLVGEGQPQHF
-,TRBV5-4,-,TRBJ1-1,TGTGCCAGCAGCTTGGACGAGAACACTGAAGCTTTCTTT,CASSLDENTEAFF
-,TRBV5-1,TRBD1,TRBJ1-4,TGCGCCAGCAGCTTGGACAGGGGAGGTGAAAAACTGTTTTTT,CASSLDRGGEKLFF
-,TRBV19,-,TRBJ1-6,TGTGCCAGCTCGTGGGGACGAGAGAATTCACCCCTCCACTTT,CASSWGRENSPLHF
-,TRBV5-1,-,TRBJ2-7,TGCGCCAGCAGCTTCGACAGGATCTCCTACGAGCAGTACTTC,CASSFDRISYEQYF
-,TRBV7-8,-,TRBJ1-4,TGTGCCAGCAGCCCCCGCCCAGGGGAAAAACTGTTTTTT,CASSPRPGEKLFF
-,TRBV7-7,-,TRBJ1-6,TGTGCCAGCAGCCCAAGGCCCAACAGGGCTGGGAATTCACCCCTCCACTTT,CASSPRPNRAGNSPLHF
-,TRBV18,-,TRBJ2-2,TGTGCCAGCTCACCACTGCAGTCTTCCCATGGGGAGCTGTTTTTT,CASSPLQSSHGELFF
-,TRBV9,-,TRBJ2-4,TGTGCCAGCAGCCCCCGGGGGAACATTCAGTACTTC,CASSPRGNIQYF
-,TRBV15,-,TRBJ1-4,TGTGCCACCAGCACCGGCGGGTCAGGAAAGGAAAAACTGTTTTTT,CATSTGGSGKEKLFF
-,TRBV6-5,-,TRBJ2-5,TGTGCCACCAATTATCTGGGGGTGAACCAAGAGACCCAGTACTTC,CATNYLGVNQETQYF
-,TRBV13,-,TRBJ1-2,TGTGCCAGCAGCCCGCGGCAAGGTAGCTCTGGCTACACCTTC,CASSPRQGSSGYTF
-,TRBV19,-,TRBJ2-3,TGTGCCAGTAGTTTAGGACTGAACACAGATACGCAGTATTTT,CASSLGLNTDTQYF
-,TRBV11-3,-,TRBJ2-3,TGTGCCAGCAGCTTAGGGGATCGGAGGGGCACAGATACGCAGTATTTT,CASSLGDRRGTDTQYF
-,TRBV4-2,-,TRBJ1-4,TGTGCCAGCAGCCAAGTGTTGCAGGGCTTAGGTGAAAAACTGTTTTTT,CASSQVLQGLGEKLFF
-,TRBV27,-,TRBJ1-5,TGTGCCAGCAGTTTATCGTGGGGGGGCATAAGGGGACAGCCCCAGCATTTT,CASSLSWGGIRGQPQHF